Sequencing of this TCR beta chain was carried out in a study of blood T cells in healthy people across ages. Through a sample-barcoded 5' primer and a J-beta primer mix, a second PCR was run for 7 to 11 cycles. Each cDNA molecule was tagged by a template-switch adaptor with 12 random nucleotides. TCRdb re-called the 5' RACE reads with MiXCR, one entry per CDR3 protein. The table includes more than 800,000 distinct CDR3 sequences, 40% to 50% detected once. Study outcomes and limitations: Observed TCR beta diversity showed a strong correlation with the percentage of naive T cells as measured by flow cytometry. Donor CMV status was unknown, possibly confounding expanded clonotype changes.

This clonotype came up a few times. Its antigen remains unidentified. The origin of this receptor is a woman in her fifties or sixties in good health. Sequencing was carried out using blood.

CDR3 sequence reads: CASSLLTGAGSYEQYF. As DNA, the CDR3 is TGTGCCAGCAGTCTACTGACAGGGGCTGGCAGCTACGAGCAGTACTTC. V usage is TRBV27 and J usage is TRBJ2-7, with 8 bases aligning to TRBD1. The CDR3 runs 16 residues. Germline assignment: CDR1 MNHEY and CDR2 SMNVEV (reference sequence). The junction had 12 bases not matched to a gene; V was cut back by 5 bases and J by 3 bases.